This T cell receptor beta chain was obtained from a study of blood T cell repertoires in COVID-19. Study context: The United States, Italy and Spain were the sources of the acute and convalescent COVID-19 samples.

In the original processing: Nucleated cell number was recorded as an estimate derived from reference gene primer amplification. Assay: immunoSEQ multiplex PCR; the TCRdb copy retains only in-frame clones and omits some. V, J and clone size were drawn from that table, and D and trimming were deduced from the DNA. The data contain some 160,000 clones, about 86% of them singletons. V was shortened by 6 bases and J by 0 bases, with 6 bases between the two germline ends. The length of the CDR3 is 13 residues. This chain links TRBV12-3 or TRBV12-4 with TRBJ1-5; D gene unclear. The TCR was taken from a woman in her 70s with acute or convalescent COVID-19. The specimen was peripheral blood. In DNA form, the CDR3 reads TGTGCCAGCAGAAGACTTAGCAATCAGCCCCAGCATTTT. Residues: CASRRLSNQPQHF.